The next 31 T cell receptor beta chains were all read from a single sample in a study of blood T cells in healthy people across ages. Next came a second PCR, run for about 7 to 12 cycles, which used a sample-barcoded 5' primer along with a J-beta primer mix. From the 5' RACE reads, TCRdb called clonotypes with MiXCR, one entry per CDR3 protein. The sample lists fewer than 800,000 distinct CDR3 sequences, around a fifth occurring once. The source material was blood. All receptors derive from a man between 65 and 85 years old in good health.

V usage is TRBV5-1 and J usage is TRBJ2-1; 7 bases fit TRBD2. V was pared by 4 bases and J by 0 bases, with 13 bases of the junction left unmatched. Per the germline V gene, CDR1 is SGHRS and CDR2 is YFSETQ. The CDR3 runs 18 residues. CDR3 residues: CASSPGLGGRPSYNEQFF. Written as DNA, the CDR3 is TGCGCCAGCAGCCCGGGACTGGGGGGGAGGCCCTCCTACAATGAGCAGTTCTTC.

The sample holds a few counts of this clonotype. The chain recombines TRBV7-3 with TRBJ2-5; 9 bases are shared with TRBD1. V lost 0 bases to trimming and J lost 5 bases; unmatched junction nucleotides: 4. Germline V lookup: CDR1 SGHTA, CDR2 FQGTGA. This CDR3 has 15 amino acids. For the CDR3, the DNA is TGTGCCAGCAGCTTAACGGGACAGGGCGGTGAGACCCAGTACTTC. Translated: CASSLTGQGGETQYF.

This clonotype was detected ten times or more. CDR3 DNA: TGCAGCGTTGACAGGGGGACCGGGGAGCTGTTTTTT. It specifies CSVDRGTGELFF. The chain couples TRBV29-1 to TRBJ2-2; 7 bases agree with TRBD1. CDR1 and CDR2 from the germline V gene are SQVTM and ANQGSEA. J lost 5 bases, V lost 3 bases, and 0 bases had no gene match. The CDR3 covers 12 residues.

V and J are TRBV9 and TRBJ2-2; 7 bases are shared with TRBD2. The germline gives CDR1 SGDLS, CDR2 YYNGEE. The CDR3 totals 13 residues. The ends lost 4 bases at V and 6 bases at J; junction bases unmatched: 3. In DNA, the CDR3 is TGTGCCAGCAGCCCCACTAGCGCCGGGGAGCTGTTTTTT. It specifies CASSPTSAGELFF.

This clonotype showed up just a few times. DNA for the CDR3: TGTGCCAGCAGCCCCAATACTGGGACTAGCGGGAGGTATGAGCAGTTCTTC. Translating gives CASSPNTGTSGRYEQFF. This rearrangement joins TRBV3-1 to TRBJ2-1; 15 bases align to TRBD2. V was pared by 4 bases and J by 8 bases, with 9 bases of the junction left unmatched. Per germline, CDR1 LGHDT and CDR2 YNNKEL (reference sequence). The CDR3 sequence is 17 residues long.

This clonotype was picked up a small number of times. This chain joins TRBV7-6 and TRBJ2-7, with 9 nucleotides matching TRBD1. The CDR3 is made up of 14 amino acids. Germline loops: CDR1 SGHVS, CDR2 FNYEAQ. The V gene end was trimmed by 5 bases and the J gene end by 5 bases; junction bases not matched to a gene: 7. CDR3 nucleotide sequence: TGTGCCAGCAGCCGAGGGACAGGGTCGAACGAGCAGTACTTC. Its protein product is CASSRGTGSNEQYF.

The chain has TRBV6-1 and TRBJ2-2, with 8 nucleotides matching TRBD1. Trimming cost V 6 bases and J 4 bases; bases outside gene matches: 13. The CDR3 has 17 amino acids. CDR1 is MNHNS, CDR2 SASEGT, per germline. Here the CDR3 reads CASSPYLLTGATGELFF. CDR3 DNA sequence: TGTGCCAGCAGCCCCTATTTATTGACAGGGGCCACCGGGGAGCTGTTTTTT.

Details on this clonotype: A junction end diverges from the germline sequence, so it may reflect a read error. V usage is TRBV18 and J usage is TRBJ2-5, with 7 positions matching TRBD2. There are 17 residues in the CDR3. CDR1 and CDR2 from the germline V gene are KGHSH and LQKENI. The CDR3 nucleotides are TGTGCCAGCTCAGCACCACCTAGCGGAAGGTACCAAGAGACCCAGTACTTC. This codes for CASSAPPSGRYQETQYF. Based on the CDR3 plus reference TRBV18 and TRBJ2-5, the full variable domain is NAGVMQNPRHLVRRRGQEARLRCSPMKGHSHVYWYRQLPEEGLKFMVYLQKENIIDESGMPKERFSAEFPKEGPSILRIQQVVRGDSAAYFCASSAPPSGRYQETQYFGPGTRLLVL.

This clonotype was counted between two and nine times. V and J are TRBV25-1 and TRBJ1-2; no definite D call. In germline, CDR1 is MGHDK, CDR2 SYGVNS. This CDR3 region has 11 residues. V gave up 8 bases and J gave up 1 base, with 5 bases separating them. The chain's CDR3 is CASSNNYGYTF. The CDR3 DNA is TGTGCCAGCTCAAATAACTATGGCTACACCTTC.

This chain connects TRBV5-1 to TRBJ2-5; D remains ambiguous. The end of the DNA fits TRBJ2-7 better, so the J call may be wrong. Germline CDR1 SGHRS, CDR2 YFSETQ. CDR3 length: 14 amino acids. The CDR3 sequence: CASTYSGGTYEQYF. CDR3 sequence (DNA): TGCGCCAGCACCTACTCTGGCGGAACCTACGAGCAGTACTTC.

This clonotype was seen more than once but under ten times. A clone one base away is much larger, so this may be a read error. J is TRBJ2-6 and V is TRBV7-9, with D unresolved. Germline values: CDR1 SEHNR, CDR2 FQNEAQ (reference sequence). Trimming shortened V by 3 bases and J by 2 bases, and 2 bases separated the two germline ends. The CDR3 runs 13 residues. DNA of the CDR3: TGTGCCAGCAGCTTCCCTGGGGCCAACGTCCTGACTTTC. Its protein is CASSFPGANVLTF.

The genes are TRBV6-1 and TRBJ2-1; the D gene could be TRBD1 or TRBD2 (5 bases each). The CDR3 runs 15 residues. Germline CDR1 MNHNS, CDR2 SASEGT. V lost 4 bases to trimming and J lost 0 bases, with 10 bases between them. CDR3 protein: CASSGDARSYNEQFF. The CDR3 DNA is TGTGCCAGCAGTGGGGACGCCCGCTCCTACAATGAGCAGTTCTTC.

This clonotype was found a few times. This chain connects TRBV24-1 to TRBJ1-1; D unresolved. This CDR3 contains 12 residues. The V end was cut by 10 bases, the J end by 4 bases, with 12 bases between. The V gene's germline CDR1 is KGHDR and CDR2 SFDVKD. As DNA, the CDR3 is TGTGCCACGGACCTCGGGCGCACTGAAGCTTTCTTT. This translates into CATDLGRTEAFF.

J is TRBJ1-4 and V is TRBV15, with a weak D call TRBD1 (5 bases). The V gene lost 0 bases and the J gene lost 6 bases, with 8 bases spanning the gap. The germline V gene encodes CDR1 LNHNV and CDR2 YYDKDF (reference sequence). The CDR3 extends over 14 amino acids. The CDR3, as DNA: TGTGCCACCAGCAGAGATAAAGGGGATGAAAAACTGTTTTTT. Protein: CATSRDKGDEKLFF.

This clonotype has a count of ten or more. The chain links TRBV18 to TRBJ2-5, with a tentative D call TRBD2 (5 bases). The V gene lost 8 bases and the J gene lost 1 base, with 11 bases spanning the gap. The CDR3 runs to 13 residues. Germline CDR1 is KGHSH and CDR2 is LQKENI. The CDR3 spells CASSPGLQETQYF. CDR3 coding DNA: TGTGCCAGCAGCCCTGGACTCCAAGAGACCCAGTACTTC.

V is TRBV20-1 and J is TRBJ1-3; 9 nucleotides align to TRBD1. Germline-derived CDR1 and CDR2 are DFQATT and SNEGSKA (reference sequence). Trimming cost V 6 bases and J 4 bases; bases outside gene matches: 4. This CDR3 is built from 13 residues. This chain's CDR3 is CSAETGGGNTIYF. The CDR3 region has the DNA TGCAGTGCAGAGACAGGGGGAGGAAACACCATATATTTT.

This clonotype showed up just a few times. The rearrangement uses TRBV7-2 and TRBJ2-1, with D maybe TRBD1 (6 bases). CDR1 and CDR2 (germline): SGHTA, FQGNSA. The V and J ends lost 5 bases and 3 bases respectively, with 17 bases between them. The CDR3 runs 16 residues. CDR3 sequence (DNA): TGTGCCAGCAGCCCGAAATCCCGGACAGACTACAATGAGCAGTTCTTC. It specifies CASSPKSRTDYNEQFF.

The rearrangement links TRBV27 to TRBJ2-2; 8 bases match TRBD2. Germline loops: CDR1 MNHEY, CDR2 SMNVEV (reference sequence). V shed 5 bases and J 8 bases; nucleotides not matched to a gene: 13. CDR3 length equals 16 residues. CDR3: CASSQPGLGPPGELFF. In DNA form, the CDR3 reads TGTGCCAGCAGTCAACCGGGACTAGGACCTCCGGGGGAGCTGTTTTTT.

The sample holds a few counts of this clonotype. In DNA form, the CDR3 reads TGTGCCAGCAGTGAATTGGGGGGCGCGACGCAGTATTTT. Its protein product is CASSELGGATQYF. The V gene is TRBV25-1, the J gene TRBJ2-3; the D gene could be TRBD1 or TRBD2 (6 bases each). The CDR3 covers 13 residues. The germline V gene encodes CDR1 MGHDK and CDR2 SYGVNS. Trimming stripped 1 base from V and 9 bases from J, with 11 bases between.

This clonotype came up a few times. The chain combines TRBV19 with TRBJ1-1; no definite D call. The CDR3 runs to 16 residues. V shed 5 bases and J shed 4 bases, with 20 bases lying between them. CDR1 LNHDA and CDR2 SQIVND come from the germline V gene (reference sequence). CDR3 protein: CASSPRAASLGTEAFF. The CDR3 region has the DNA TGTGCCAGTAGTCCTCGGGCAGCCTCCCTGGGCACTGAAGCTTTCTTT.

This sequence joins TRBV11-2 and TRBJ2-5, with D hard to call. The J call is in doubt because the DNA end fits TRBJ2-7 better. Germline-derived CDR1 and CDR2 are SGHAT and FQNNGV. This CDR3 comprises 15 residues. The CDR3 DNA reads as TGTGCCAGCAGCTTAATGGTTGGCAGCATGAACGAGCAGTACTTC. The encoded protein is CASSLMVGSMNEQYF.

This clonotype was counted many times. This chain joins TRBV6-1 and TRBJ2-5, with D possibly matching TRBD2 (6 bases). The J call could be wrong; TRBJ2-1 is a better fit for the DNA end. Per germline, CDR1 MNHNS and CDR2 SASEGT. The CDR3 sequence is 14 residues long. The CDR3 is CASSEYGGSNEQFF. CDR3 nucleotides: TGTGCCAGCAGTGAATATGGGGGGAGCAATGAGCAGTTCTTC.

This clonotype has just a few counts. This chain connects TRBV20-1 to TRBJ2-2; 9 bases line up with TRBD1. V was pared by 6 bases and J by 3 bases, with 5 bases of the junction left unmatched. Germline V lookup: CDR1 DFQATT, CDR2 SNEGSKA (reference sequence). There are 14 residues in the CDR3. The CDR3 DNA is TGCAGTGCCAGGGGACAGGGATACACCGGGGAGCTGTTTTTT. Amino acid sequence: CSARGQGYTGELFF.

The chain has TRBV20-1 and TRBJ1-1; no reliable D call. V gave up 0 bases and J gave up 1 base, with 9 bases separating them. Germline lookup yields CDR1 DFQATT and CDR2 SNEGSKA (reference sequence). This CDR3 has 14 amino acids. CDR3 bases: TGCAGTGCTAGAGAGGGTCTTCGGAACACTGAAGCTTTCTTT. Protein product: CSAREGLRNTEAFF.

In this sample, this clonotype turned up a few times. The V and J genes are TRBV20-1 and TRBJ2-5; D gene uncertain. Germline CDR1 is DFQATT and CDR2 is SNEGSKA (reference sequence). The CDR3 is 14 residues long. V lost 3 bases to trimming and J lost 4 bases, with 15 bases between them. The CDR3 DNA sequence: TGCAGTGCTAGCCTAGTAGGCTCTGGAGAGACCCAGTACTTC. Translated, it gives CSASLVGSGETQYF.

V and J are TRBV9 and TRBJ2-3, with 11 bases identical to TRBD2. Germline V CDR1 and CDR2: SGDLS, YYNGEE. V lost 0 bases to trimming and J lost 7 bases; unmatched junction nucleotides: 1. The CDR3 sequence is 14 residues long. This CDR3 is CASSVGTSGHTQYF. The DNA for the CDR3 is TGTGCCAGCAGCGTAGGGACTAGCGGGCATACGCAGTATTTT. Full variable domain (remainder filled in from reference TRBV9 and TRBJ2-3): DSGVTQTPKHLITATGQRVTLRCSPRSGDLSVYWYQQSLDQGLQFLIQYYNGEERAKGNILERFSAQQFPDLHSELNLSSLELGDSALYFCASSVGTSGHTQYFGPGTRLTVL.

A remark on this clonotype: The DNA is left out, because the CDR3 cannot be placed on it with certainty; the CDR3 is given as TCRdb lists it. The J gene is TRBJ2-2, the V gene TRBV21-1; TRBD2 is the table's D call and was not checked against the DNA. TRBV21-1 is termed a pseudogene. The CDR3 has 19 residues if both end residues are counted. The CDR3: CASSKEASGNLRTPGSCFF.

This clonotype came up many times. J is TRBJ2-5 and V is TRBV29-1; D not certain. This CDR3 is 9 amino acids long. Trimming took 5 bases from V and 14 from J, leaving 12 bases between them. Germline loops: CDR1 SQVTM, CDR2 ANQGSEA. This CDR3 reads CSVLQDHYF. The CDR3 DNA reads TGCAGCGTTCTCCAAGATCACTACTTC.

In this sample, this clonotype turned up many times. V usage is TRBV28 and J usage is TRBJ1-2; the D is unclear. The CDR3 length is 13 residues. Germline values: CDR1 MDHEN, CDR2 SYDVKM. The V gene lost 3 bases and the J gene lost 2 bases, with 7 bases spanning the gap. CDR3 nucleotide sequence: TGTGCCAGCAGTTTCGATTCAAACTATGGCTACACCTTC. It encodes CASSFDSNYGYTF.

The rearrangement uses TRBV27 and TRBJ2-7; the D gene is possibly TRBD1 (6 bases). CDR1 and CDR2 from the germline V gene are MNHEY and SMNVEV (reference sequence). The CDR3 is made up of 15 amino acids. V dropped 5 bases and J dropped 4 bases, with 18 bases sitting between them. CDR3 in DNA: TGTGCCAGCAGTCAGGACAGAAAAGGGATTTACGAGCAGTACTTC. Protein sequence: CASSQDRKGIYEQYF.

The chain links TRBV12-3 or TRBV12-4 to TRBJ2-1; D not certain. V was shortened by 3 bases and J by 6 bases, with 9 bases between the two germline ends. The CDR3 spans 13 residues. The CDR3, as DNA: TGTGCCAGCAGTTTGAATAGAATCAATGAGCAGTTCTTC. Encoded protein: CASSLNRINEQFF.